This T cell receptor beta chain appears in the sequencing data of a study of blood T cell repertoires in COVID-19. Whole-study context: Samples came from the United States, Italy and Spain, spanning acute and convalescent COVID-19. T cells, B-cell-depleted T cells, or PBMCs supplied cDNA or gDNA.

Assay used: immunoSEQ multiplex PCR; TCRdb lists only in-frame clones, some missing. The sample holds 130,000 to 150,000 clones, around 87% seen once. Germline CDR1 is LNHDA and CDR2 is SQIVND (reference sequence). The CDR3 has 12 residues. J was trimmed by 4 bases and V by 8 bases; bases with no gene match: 4. Source material: PBMCs or T cells enriched from blood (not recorded which). The receptor comes from a woman aged 30 to 39 with acute COVID-19. The chain combines TRBV19 with TRBJ1-2, with 7 bases that match TRBD1. The CDR3: CASSQGIYGYTF. The CDR3, as DNA: TGTGCCAGTTCACAGGGGATCTATGGCTACACCTTC.